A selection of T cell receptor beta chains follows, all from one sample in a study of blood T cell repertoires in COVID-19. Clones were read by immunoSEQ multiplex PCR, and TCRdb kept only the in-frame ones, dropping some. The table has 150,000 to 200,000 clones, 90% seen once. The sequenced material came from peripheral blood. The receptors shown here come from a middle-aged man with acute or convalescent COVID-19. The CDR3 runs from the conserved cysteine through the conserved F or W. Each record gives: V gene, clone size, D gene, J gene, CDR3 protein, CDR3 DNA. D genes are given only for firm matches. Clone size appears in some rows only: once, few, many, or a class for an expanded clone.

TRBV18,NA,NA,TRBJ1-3,CASSPGQLSGNTIYF,TGTGCCAGCTCACCAGGACAGCTCTCTGGAAACACCATATATTTT
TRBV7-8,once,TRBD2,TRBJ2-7,CASLHSSGNEQYF,TGTGCCAGCCTTCATAGTAGCGGGAACGAGCAGTACTTC
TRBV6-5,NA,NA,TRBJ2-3,CASSSTDTQYF,TGTGCCAGCAGTTCTACAGATACGCAGTATTTT
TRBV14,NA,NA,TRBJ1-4,CASSLGQSLNEKLFF,TGTGCCAGCAGCCTTGGACAGAGTCTTAATGAAAAACTGTTTTTT
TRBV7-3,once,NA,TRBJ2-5,CASSPGGAQETQYF,TGTGCCAGCAGCCCAGGCGGGGCACAAGAGACCCAGTACTTC
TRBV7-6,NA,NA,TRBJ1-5,CASSLPGFNQPQHF,TGTGCCAGCAGCTTACCAGGGTTCAATCAGCCCCAGCATTTT
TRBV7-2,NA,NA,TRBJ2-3,CASSSDRATTDTQYF,TGTGCCAGCAGCTCTGACAGAGCCACCACAGATACGCAGTATTTT
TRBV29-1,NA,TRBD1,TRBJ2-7,CSVEDFTGTGQYEQYF,TGCAGCGTTGAAGACTTTACCGGGACAGGGCAATACGAGCAGTACTTC
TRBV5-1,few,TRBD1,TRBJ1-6,CASSLRRDRGTSPLHF,TGCGCCAGCAGCTTACGCCGGGACAGGGGGACTTCACCCCTCCACTTT
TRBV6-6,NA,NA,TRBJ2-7,CASSYQRSYEQYF,TGTGCCAGCAGTTACCAGCGGTCCTACGAGCAGTACTTC
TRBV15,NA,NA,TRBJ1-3,CATSRDSLRVGTIYF,TGTGCCACCAGCAGGGACAGCCTAAGGGTGGGCACCATATATTTT
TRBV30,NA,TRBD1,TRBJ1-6,CAWRGTALSSYNSPLHF,TGTGCCTGGAGAGGGACAGCCCTGAGCTCCTATAATTCACCCCTCCACTTT
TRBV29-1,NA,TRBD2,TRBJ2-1,CSVHWTSGRSEQFF,TGCAGCGTGCACTGGACTAGCGGGAGGAGTGAGCAGTTCTTC
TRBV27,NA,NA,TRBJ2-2,CASSSPRSLGDTGELFF,TGTGCCAGCAGTTCCCCCCGGTCGCTAGGGGACACCGGGGAGCTGTTTTTT
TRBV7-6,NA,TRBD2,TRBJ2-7,CASILGVSSGESSYEQYF,TGTGCCAGCATCCTGGGGGTGTCAAGCGGGGAGAGCTCCTACGAGCAGTACTTC
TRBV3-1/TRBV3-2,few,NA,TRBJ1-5,CASSQGAAQPQHF,TGTGCCAGCAGCCAGGGGGCAGCTCAGCCCCAGCATTTT
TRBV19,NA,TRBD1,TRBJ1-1,CASRRDREATEAFF,TGTGCCAGTAGACGGGACAGGGAGGCCACTGAAGCTTTCTTT
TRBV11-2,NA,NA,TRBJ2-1,CASSHRDNEQFF,TGTGCCAGCAGCCACCGAGATAATGAGCAGTTCTTC
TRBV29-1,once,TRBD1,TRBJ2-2,CSVQGDGGELFF,TGCAGCGTTCAGGGGGATGGCGGGGAGCTGTTTTTT
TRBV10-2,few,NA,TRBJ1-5,CASSPGGFNQPQHF,TGCGCCAGCAGTCCCGGGGGATTCAATCAGCCCCAGCATTTT